This passage covers 26 T cell receptor beta chains from one sample sequenced in a study of control samples from healthy donors and cancer patients. Profiled with immunoSEQ multiplex PCR; TCRdb holds only in-frame clones, not every one. Here the sample spans about 130,000 clones, around nine tenths being singletons. The sample consisted of blood. The receptor set was obtained from a man between 18 and 29 years old in good health.

The chain has TRBV27 and TRBJ1-5; D gene unclear. Germline CDR1 MNHEY, CDR2 SMNVEV (reference sequence). V lost 6 bases and J 0 bases, leaving 18 bases between the germline ends. The CDR3 has 17 amino acids. CDR3 nucleotide sequence: TGTGCCAGCAGAGGGTCATCTGCAACGATTAGCAATCAGCCCCAGCATTTT. Translating it yields CASRGSSATISNQPQHF.

This chain joins TRBV7-5 and TRBJ2-1; TRBD2, the D gene given by the table, was not confirmed from the DNA. TRBV7-5 is tagged as a pseudogene. The CDR3 runs to 17 residues. The DNA of the CDR3 is TGTGCCAGAAGCTTAGCACAGGGACTAGCAATTACGAATGAGCAGTTCTTC. Protein product: CARSLAQGLAITNEQFF.

This clone showed up just a few times. V is TRBV10-2 and J is TRBJ1-3; unclear D gene. The germline CDR1 and CDR2 sequences are WSHSY and SAAADI. Trimming removed 6 bases from V and 5 bases from J, with 11 bases in between. There are 13 residues in the CDR3. CDR3 protein: CASSSIRRNTIYF. CDR3 bases: TGCGCCAGCAGCTCGATAAGGAGAAACACCATATATTTT.

This chain links TRBV19 with TRBJ1-2, with 10 bases matching TRBD1. Trimming took 5 bases from V and 2 from J; bases not matched to a gene: 8. CDR1 is LNHDA, CDR2 SQIVND, per germline (reference sequence). The CDR3 has 16 amino acids. In nucleotides, the CDR3 is TGTGCCAGTAGTGGGGGACAGGGGACTACAAACTATGGCTACACCTTC. Translating it yields CASSGGQGTTNYGYTF.

The rearrangement links TRBV4-2 to TRBJ2-2, with 9 positions matching TRBD1. The trim removed 4 bases at V and 7 bases at J, leaving 7 bases unmatched. The CDR3 covers 15 residues. The germline V gene has CDR1 LGHNA and CDR2 YNFKEQ. The CDR3 nucleotides read TGTGCCAGCAGCCGAGAGGACAGGGGTGACGGGGAGCTGTTTTTT. This encodes CASSREDRGDGELFF.

The chain has TRBV11-1 and TRBJ2-2; possibly TRBD1 or TRBD2 for D (5 bases each). The V gene's germline CDR1 is SGHAT and CDR2 FQDESV (reference sequence). This CDR3 has 16 residues. The V end lost 1 base, the J end lost 6 bases, and 15 bases lay between the germline ends. The CDR3, as DNA: TGTGCCAGCAGCTTAGGGAACCCCGGGGCACCCGGGGAGCTGTTTTTT. The encoded protein is CASSLGNPGAPGELFF.

This chain connects TRBV11-2 to TRBJ1-2; 7 positions agree with TRBD1. Unmatched junction bases numbered 0, after V lost 1 base and J lost 4 bases. This CDR3 has 13 residues. CDR1 and CDR2 (germline): SGHAT, FQNNGV. This CDR3 is CASSLGQGYGYTF. CDR3 nucleotide sequence: TGTGCCAGCAGCTTAGGACAGGGCTATGGCTACACCTTC.

The chain has TRBV7-9 and TRBJ2-3; D gene ambiguous. The CDR3 consists of 15 residues. V was trimmed by 5 bases and J by 2 bases, leaving 14 bases between them. Germline V lookup: CDR1 SEHNR, CDR2 FQNEAQ (reference sequence). CDR3 nucleotide sequence: TGTGCCAGCAGCCTCACCGGGTTAAACACAGATACGCAGTATTTT. This sequence encodes CASSLTGLNTDTQYF.

The chain carries TRBV5-1 and TRBJ1-1; D uncertain. The CDR3 length is 14 residues. Looked up from germline, CDR1 is SGHRS and CDR2 is YFSETQ. V shed 4 bases and J shed 1 base, with 11 bases lying between them. The CDR3 sequence is CASSSYTKNTEAFF. The CDR3 bases are TGCGCCAGCAGCAGTTATACTAAGAACACTGAAGCTTTCTTT. Complete variable domain (other parts from reference TRBV5-1 and TRBJ1-1): KAGVTQTPRYLIKTRGQQVTLSCSPISGHRSVSWYQQTPGQGLQFLFEYFSETQRNKGNFPGRFSGRQFSNSRSEMNVSTLELGDSALYLCASSSYTKNTEAFFGQGTRLTVV.

This chain connects TRBV12-3 or TRBV12-4 to TRBJ2-5; D is ambiguous. The CDR3 contains 10 residues. The V end was cut by 8 bases, the J end by 6 bases, with 7 bases between. CDR3 region: CASGLKTQYF. CDR3 DNA sequence: TGTGCCAGCGGCTTAAAGACCCAGTACTTC.

The chain links TRBV5-1 to TRBJ1-2, with 9 nucleotides matching TRBD1. The V and J ends lost 0 bases and 4 bases, in that order; junction bases with no gene match: 4. CDR1 SGHRS and CDR2 YFSETQ come from the germline V gene. The length of the CDR3 is 15 residues. DNA of the CDR3: TGCGCCAGCAGCTTGGAGGGACAGGGTTCCTATGGCTACACCTTC. This gives the protein CASSLEGQGSYGYTF.

The V call is TRBV6-5, the J call TRBJ2-7; 9 bases are shared with TRBD1. With V trimmed by 2 bases and J by 2 bases, 4 bases remained unmatched. The CDR3 spans 15 residues. The germline CDR1 and CDR2 sequences are MNHEY and SVGAGI. The CDR3 is CASSYQGQGTYEQYF. CDR3 nucleotide sequence: TGTGCCAGCAGTTACCAAGGACAGGGGACCTACGAGCAGTACTTC.

The genes are TRBV11-2 and TRBJ2-7; D perhaps matches TRBD2 (5 bases). V lost 5 bases and J 3 bases, leaving 11 bases between the germline ends. CDR3 length equals 13 residues. Germline V CDR1 and CDR2: SGHAT, FQNNGV. The CDR3 region is CASSPSRDYEQYF. The CDR3 DNA reads as TGTGCCAGCAGCCCCTCACGGGACTACGAGCAGTACTTC. Full variable domain (missing parts from reference TRBV11-2 and TRBJ2-7): EAGVAQSPRYKIIEKRQSVAFWCNPISGHATLYWYQQILGQGPKLLIQFQNNGVVDDSQLPKDRFSAERLKGVDSTLKIQPAKLEDSAVYLCASSPSRDYEQYFGPGTRLTVT.

This clone was seen only once. The CDR3, as DNA: TGTGCCAGCTCACCGGACATCTGGGTGGGTTTTAATTCACCCCTCCACTTT. It specifies CASSPDIWVGFNSPLHF. V gene TRBV18 combines with J gene TRBJ1-6, with a possible D match to TRBD1 (5 bases). CDR1 and CDR2 from the germline V gene are KGHSH and LQKENI. Trimming stripped 3 bases from V and 6 bases from J, with 18 bases between. The CDR3 totals 17 residues.

Written as DNA, the CDR3 is TGTGCCAGCAGCTCCCGAGACAGGGGGCAAACCGGGGAGCTGTTTTTT. As protein: CASSSRDRGQTGELFF. This chain uses TRBV11-3 with TRBJ2-2, with 10 bases that match TRBD1. V was pared by 4 bases and J by 5 bases, with 7 bases of the junction left unmatched. This CDR3 spans 16 amino acids. CDR1 SGHNT and CDR2 YENEEA come from the germline V gene. Combining the CDR3 with reference TRBV11-3 and TRBJ2-2 gives the whole variable domain EAGVVQSPRYKIIEKKQPVAFWCNPISGHNTLYWYLQNLGQGPELLIRYENEEAVDDSQLPKDRFSAERLKGVDSTLKIQPAELGDSAVYLCASSSRDRGQTGELFFGEGSRLTVL.

V is TRBV6-1 and J is TRBJ1-1; D gene unclear. The ends were cut back, 1 base at V and 3 bases at J, with 24 bases in the middle. In germline, CDR1 is MNHNS, CDR2 SASEGT. The CDR3 is 19 amino acids. CDR3 DNA: TGTGCCAGCAGTGAAGGCGGTTTTAGGGTCTCATCTGCTGACACTGAAGCTTTCTTT. Translated, it gives CASSEGGFRVSSADTEAFF.

Note on this clone: Other nucleotide sequences from this sample produce the same CDR3. This chain links TRBV11-2 with TRBJ2-3; 9 nucleotides agree with TRBD2. Trimming removed 2 bases from V and 6 bases from J; junction bases left unmatched: 9. CDR1 is SGHAT, CDR2 FQNNGV, per germline. The CDR3 contains 16 residues. The CDR3 DNA reads TGTGCCAGCAGCTTAATCGGGGCGGGGGGGGAGGATACGCAGTATTTT. Encoded protein: CASSLIGAGGEDTQYF.

The V and J genes are TRBV4-2 and TRBJ2-5; D is undetermined. Germline V gene data show CDR1 as LGHNA and CDR2 as YNFKEQ. V was clipped by 1 base and J by 0 bases, with 6 bases between them. The CDR3 is 14 residues long. The CDR3 DNA is TGTGCCAGCAGCCAAGGGACGAACCAAGAGACCCAGTACTTC. Translating it yields CASSQGTNQETQYF.

For the CDR3, the DNA is TGTGCCAGCAGCCATTATGCCCTGAGAGACACTGAAGCTTTCTTT. This sequence encodes CASSHYALRDTEAFF. The V gene is TRBV3-1 (or the pseudogene TRBV3-2), the J gene TRBJ1-1, with D hard to call. Germline CDR1 is LGHDT and CDR2 is YNNKEL (reference sequence). Between the trimmed V and J ends, which lost 3 bases and 3 bases, there was a span of 14 bases. This CDR3 region has 15 residues.

This clone was picked up one time. The gene calls are TRBV6-5 and TRBJ1-2; tentatively, D is TRBD1 (5 bases). In germline, CDR1 is MNHEY, CDR2 SVGAGI. CDR3 length: 13 amino acids. V was pared by 7 bases and J by 7 bases, with 16 bases between. The CDR3 loop is CASIRFRAAGYTF. In nucleotides, the CDR3 is TGTGCCAGCATCCGCTTCAGGGCGGCTGGCTACACCTTC.

The chain employs TRBV24-1 and TRBJ2-2, with 9 positions matching TRBD1. The germline CDR1 and CDR2 sequences are KGHDR and SFDVKD. The CDR3 is 19 amino acids. With 2 bases clipped from V and 0 bases from J, the junction kept 9 bases outside the gene matches. The CDR3 sequence is CATSDSGQGLYSNTGELFF. Written as DNA, the CDR3 is TGTGCCACCAGTGATTCCGGACAGGGGCTCTACTCGAACACCGGGGAGCTGTTTTTT.

J is TRBJ1-1 and V is TRBV3-1 (or the pseudogene TRBV3-2), with 10 positions matching TRBD1. CDR1 and CDR2 (germline): LGHDT, YNNKEL (reference sequence). The V and J ends lost 4 bases and 9 bases, in that order; junction bases with no gene match: 8. The CDR3 spans 14 residues. The CDR3 region is CASSPGTGDLKAFF. Written as DNA, the CDR3 is TGTGCCAGCAGCCCCGGGACAGGGGACCTAAAAGCTTTCTTT.

V gene TRBV14 combines with J gene TRBJ1-1, with 12 bases identical to TRBD1. The junction had 2 bases not matched to a gene; V was cut back by 2 bases and J by 4 bases. CDR1 and CDR2 (germline): SGHDN, FVKESK. The CDR3 covers 15 residues. The CDR3 sequence is CASSQWDRGPTEAFF. The CDR3 coding sequence is TGTGCCAGCAGCCAATGGGACAGGGGGCCCACTGAAGCTTTCTTT.

V usage is TRBV24-1 and J usage is TRBJ2-1; D call uncertain. Germline-derived CDR1 and CDR2 are KGHDR and SFDVKD. V dropped 6 bases and J dropped 3 bases, with 5 bases sitting between them. The CDR3 totals 12 residues. The CDR3 DNA reads TGTGCCACCAGTAGTGGCTACAATGAGCAGTTCTTC. It translates to CATSSGYNEQFF.

The gene calls are TRBV10-3 and TRBJ2-1; 9 bases fit TRBD1. The CDR3 runs to 15 residues. Trimming took 4 bases from V and 4 from J; bases not matched to a gene: 5. Germline lookup yields CDR1 ENHRY and CDR2 SYGVKD. CDR3 sequence (DNA): TGTGCCATCAGTGGGACAGGGGCGAGGTACAATGAGCAGTTCTTC. It codes for CAISGTGARYNEQFF.

The chain is built from TRBV10-3 and TRBJ2-7; D is unclear. Trimming took off 2 bases at V and 9 bases at J, with 14 bases between the two ends. The CDR3 consists of 13 residues. Per the germline V gene, CDR1 is ENHRY and CDR2 is SYGVKD. The CDR3 DNA sequence: TGTGCCATCAGTGAGCCAATGGAAGGAGCGCAGTACTTC. Its translation: CAISEPMEGAQYF.